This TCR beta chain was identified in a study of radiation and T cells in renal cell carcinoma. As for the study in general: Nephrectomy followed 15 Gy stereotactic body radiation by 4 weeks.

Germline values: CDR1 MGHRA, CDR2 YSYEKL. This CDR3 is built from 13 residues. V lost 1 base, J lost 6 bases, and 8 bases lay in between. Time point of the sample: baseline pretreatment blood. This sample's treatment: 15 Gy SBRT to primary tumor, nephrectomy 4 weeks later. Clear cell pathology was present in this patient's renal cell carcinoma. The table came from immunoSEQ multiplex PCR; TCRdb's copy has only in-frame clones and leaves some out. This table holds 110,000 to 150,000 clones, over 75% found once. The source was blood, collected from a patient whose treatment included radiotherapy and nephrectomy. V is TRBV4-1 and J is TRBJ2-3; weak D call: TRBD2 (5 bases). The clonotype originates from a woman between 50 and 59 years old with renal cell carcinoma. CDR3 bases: TGCGCCAGCAGCCAAGCCCGAGGGGATACGCAGTATTTT. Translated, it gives CASSQARGDTQYF.